Below, 4 T cell receptor beta chains from the same sample are listed, as sequenced in a study of blood T cell repertoires in COVID-19. This table comes from immunoSEQ multiplex PCR, and its TCRdb copy is limited to in-frame clones, with some not included. The sample includes some 400,000 clones, nearly 90% of them seen just once. The sequenced sample consisted of peripheral blood. The receptor source for this set is a man aged 18 to 30 with active or convalescent COVID-19.

The chain carries TRBV28 and TRBJ1-5; D uncertain. The germline CDR1 and CDR2 sequences are MDHEN and SYDVKM. The V gene lost 5 bases and the J gene lost 0 bases, with 5 bases spanning the gap. The CDR3 spans 13 residues. CDR3 region: CASSEVSNQPQHF. In DNA form, the CDR3 reads TGTGCCAGCAGTGAGGTTAGCAATCAGCCCCAGCATTTT.

The chain joins TRBV5-1 to TRBJ1-3; possible D gene TRBD1, 6 bases. The V gene's germline CDR1 is SGHRS and CDR2 YFSETQ. Trimming left V 4 bases short and J 7 bases short, with 12 bases between. The CDR3 extends over 13 amino acids. The chain's CDR3 is CASSRGADNTIYF. The CDR3 DNA is TGCGCCAGCAGCCGGGGGGCAGATAACACCATATATTTT.

This chain joins TRBV19 and TRBJ2-5, with TRBD2 identical over 15 bases. This CDR3 has 18 amino acids. V shed 4 bases, J shed 1 base, and the junction held 7 bases outside the gene matches. Germline assignment: CDR1 LNHDA and CDR2 SQIVND (reference sequence). In nucleotides, the CDR3 is TGTGCCAGTAGTAATCCGGGACTAGCGGGAGGTGCCCAAGAGACCCAGTACTTC. It encodes CASSNPGLAGGAQETQYF. Together with reference TRBV19 and TRBJ2-5, the CDR3 gives the full variable domain: DGGITQSPKYLFRKEGQNVTLSCEQNLNHDAMYWYRQDPGQGLRLIYYSQIVNDFQKGDIAEGYSVSREKKESFPLTVTSAQKNPTAFYLCASSNPGLAGGAQETQYFGPGTRLLVL.

V gene TRBV2 combines with J gene TRBJ2-7; 8 bases fit TRBD2. The germline gives CDR1 SNHLY, CDR2 FYNNEI. J lost 2 bases, V lost 6 bases, and 12 bases had no gene match. This CDR3 has 16 residues. In DNA, the CDR3 is TGTGCCAGCAGCTATGATCGACTAGCGTCGACCTACGAGCAGTACTTC. It is translated as CASSYDRLASTYEQYF.